The 11 T cell receptor beta chains below come from one sample, sequenced in a study of cytomegalovirus exposure and HLA in healthy donors. Assay used: immunoSEQ multiplex PCR; TCRdb lists only in-frame clones, some missing. The sample has 150,000 or so clones, approximately 92% seen once. Sequencing was carried out using PBMCs. The receptors here all came from a woman aged 18-29 years in good health and CMV-seropositive.

The CDR3 DNA reads TGTGCCAGCAGCCAAAGTGGGGCGAGAGATGAAGCTTTCTTT. This translates into CASSQSGARDEAFF. J is TRBJ1-1 and V is TRBV13; D perhaps matches TRBD1 (5 bases). The V gene lost 5 bases and the J gene lost 7 bases, with 17 bases spanning the gap. The germline V gene encodes CDR1 PRHDT and CDR2 FYEKMQ (reference sequence). The CDR3 is 14 residues long.

V gene TRBV10-3 combines with J gene TRBJ2-5; 10 bases are shared with TRBD2. Germline values: CDR1 ENHRY, CDR2 SYGVKD. The CDR3 loop spans 15 amino acids. Trimming removed 6 bases from V and 4 bases from J; junction bases left unmatched: 8. The CDR3 DNA follows: TGTGCCATCAGCGTGGGGCTAGCGGGGGTAGAGACCCAGTACTTC. Translating it yields CAISVGLAGVETQYF.

J is TRBJ2-7 and V is TRBV5-4; perhaps TRBD2 as D (5 bases). The germline V gene has CDR1 SGHNT and CDR2 YYREEE (reference sequence). The CDR3 is 14 residues long. The germline V and J ends were trimmed by 4 bases and 4 bases, with 15 bases remaining between them. The CDR3 sequence is CASSEGLKGYEQYF. CDR3 sequence (DNA): TGTGCCAGCAGCGAGGGTCTCAAAGGGTACGAGCAGTACTTC.

This chain uses TRBV7-2 with TRBJ2-7, with 8 bases identical to TRBD1. Looked up from germline, CDR1 is SGHTA and CDR2 is FQGNSA. V shed 1 base and J 6 bases; nucleotides not matched to a gene: 5. The CDR3 covers 14 residues. The CDR3 DNA sequence: TGTGCCAGCAGCTTAGAAAGGACAGGGACCGAGCAGTACTTC. This codes for CASSLERTGTEQYF.

The rearrangement joins TRBV19 to TRBJ1-6, with D unresolved. The V gene lost 3 bases and the J gene lost 3 bases, with 9 bases spanning the gap. Looked up from germline, CDR1 is LNHDA and CDR2 is SQIVND (reference sequence). The CDR3 is 15 amino acids. DNA of the CDR3: TGTGCCAGTAGTATCACGGAGATCTATAATTCACCCCTCCACTTT. This translates into CASSITEIYNSPLHF. The whole variable domain, filled in from reference TRBV19 and TRBJ1-6, reads DGGITQSPKYLFRKEGQNVTLSCEQNLNHDAMYWYRQDPGQGLRLIYYSQIVNDFQKGDIAEGYSVSREKKESFPLTVTSAQKNPTAFYLCASSITEIYNSPLHFGNGTRLTVT.

This clone was found once. V gene TRBV10-2 combines with J gene TRBJ2-7; 9 positions match TRBD1. After removal of 7 bases from V and 6 bases from J, the junction contained 10 bases not matched to a gene. Germline assignment: CDR1 WSHSY and CDR2 SAAADI. The CDR3 covers 14 residues. The CDR3 protein is CASNLGTGRLEQYF. The DNA for the CDR3 is TGCGCCAGCAACCTAGGGACAGGGCGACTCGAGCAGTACTTC.

Note on this clone: A read error may produce the germline difference seen at one junction end. The chain is built from TRBV5-4 and TRBJ2-5; 16 nucleotides align to TRBD2. Germline CDR1 is SGHNT and CDR2 is YYREEE (reference sequence). The CDR3 totals 16 residues. DNA of the CDR3: TGTGCCAGCAGCAAGGGACTAGCGGGGGGGCAAGGGACCCAGTACTTC. The encoded protein is CASSKGLAGGQGTQYF.

The chain is built from TRBV5-1 and TRBJ2-7; D is possibly TRBD2 (5 bases). The germline V gene has CDR1 SGHRS and CDR2 YFSETQ. The CDR3 is made up of 16 amino acids. V was clipped by 4 bases and J by 3 bases, with 20 bases between them. CDR3 bases: TGCGCCAGCAGCACCCGCCCCGACTCCCGGGGCTACGAGCAGTACTTC. Protein: CASSTRPDSRGYEQYF.

This chain connects TRBV27 to TRBJ1-1, with a tentative D call TRBD1 (6 bases). CDR3 size: 16 residues. Germline V gene sequence: CDR1 MNHEY, CDR2 SMNVEV (reference sequence). V gave up 4 bases and J gave up 1 base, with 16 bases separating them. As DNA, the CDR3 is TGTGCCAGCAGTTCTTTCGTGGACAGATCGAACACTGAAGCTTTCTTT. Protein: CASSSFVDRSNTEAFF.

The chain couples TRBV7-3 to TRBJ2-5; D may be TRBD2 (5 bases). The V and J ends lost 0 bases and 5 bases respectively, with 10 bases between them. CDR1 SGHTA and CDR2 FQGTGA come from the germline V gene. CDR3 length: 14 residues. CDR3 sequence: CASSLTGAVETQYF. The CDR3 nucleotides read TGTGCCAGCAGCTTAACGGGAGCGGTGGAGACCCAGTACTTC.

The chain couples TRBV4-2 to TRBJ1-5, with D hard to call. The CDR3 consists of 15 residues. V lost 0 bases and J lost 9, with 15 bases in between. CDR1 is LGHNA, CDR2 YNFKEQ, per germline. The CDR3 loop is CASSQDYQTQRPQHF. CDR3 DNA sequence: TGTGCCAGCAGCCAAGATTATCAAACTCAACGGCCCCAGCATTTT.